This TCR beta chain was sequenced in a study of blood T cell repertoires in COVID-19. The wider study: Samples representing acute and convalescent COVID-19 were sourced from the United States, Italy and Spain. PBMCs, B-cell-depleted T cells, or T cells provided the cDNA or gDNA that made up the material.

Authors' data handling: How many nucleated cells were present was estimated from reference gene primer amplification. Clones were sequenced by immunoSEQ multiplex PCR, and TCRdb holds only the in-frame ones, with some missing. Clone size and V and J calls were adopted from that table, with D and trimming inferred from the DNA. There are 150,000 to 170,000 clones in the sample; approximately 73% occur only once, and around 3.4% lies in the top ten. CDR3 length: 15 amino acids. Trimming removed 4 bases at V and 4 bases at J, with 17 bases between. From germline, CDR1 is MDHEN and CDR2 SYDVKM. The chain carries TRBV28 and TRBJ2-7; TRBD1 is a possible D gene (5 bases). The TCR was taken from a woman of 80 years or more with acute or convalescent COVID-19. Sequencing was done on a sample of peripheral blood. CDR3 region: CASSSEGVAIYEQYF. DNA of the CDR3: TGTGCCAGCAGTTCGGAAGGGGTAGCAATTTACGAGCAGTACTTC.